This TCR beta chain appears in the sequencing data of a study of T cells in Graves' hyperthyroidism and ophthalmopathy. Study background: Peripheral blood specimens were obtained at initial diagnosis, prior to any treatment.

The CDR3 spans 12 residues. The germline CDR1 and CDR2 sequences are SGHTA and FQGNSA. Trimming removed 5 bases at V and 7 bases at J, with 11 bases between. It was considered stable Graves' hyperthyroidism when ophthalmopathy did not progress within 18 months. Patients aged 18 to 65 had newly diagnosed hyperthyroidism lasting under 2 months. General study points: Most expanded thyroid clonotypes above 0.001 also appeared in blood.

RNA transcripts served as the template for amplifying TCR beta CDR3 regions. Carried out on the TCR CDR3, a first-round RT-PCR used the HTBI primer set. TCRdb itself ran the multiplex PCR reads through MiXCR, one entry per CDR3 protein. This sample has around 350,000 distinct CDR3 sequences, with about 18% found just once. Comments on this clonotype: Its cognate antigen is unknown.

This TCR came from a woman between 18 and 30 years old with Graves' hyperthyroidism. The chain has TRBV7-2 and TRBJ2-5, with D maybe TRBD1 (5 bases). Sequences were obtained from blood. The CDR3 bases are TGTGCCAGCAGCATGGGGCGCGGGACCCAGTACTTC. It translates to CASSMGRGTQYF.